Presented here are 8 T cell receptor beta chains from one specimen sequenced in a study of neurological immune-mediated disorders. As for time point: longitudinal time-point 1 (baseline). TCRdb used MiXCR to reprocess the 5' RACE reads, holding one entry per CDR3 protein. The sample lists 64,000 or so distinct CDR3 sequences, roughly a tenth occurring once. The sample comprised PBMCs. The receptors were sampled from a man aged 25-45 years in good health.

This clonotype was detected ten times or more. The chain combines TRBV20-1 with TRBJ2-4; D is unresolved. There are 14 residues in the CDR3. V was shortened by 2 bases and J by 0 bases, with 8 bases between the two germline ends. Germline CDR1 and CDR2: DFQATT and SNEGSKA (reference sequence). CDR3 nucleotide sequence: TGCAGTGCTAGAATTTCCCTAGCCAAAAACATTCAGTACTTC. It is translated as CSARISLAKNIQYF.

In this sample, this clonotype turned up many times. This chain joins TRBV3-1 and TRBJ2-2; 8 bases map to TRBD1. Unmatched junction bases numbered 2, after V lost 4 bases and J lost 4 bases. CDR1 and CDR2 from the germline V gene are LGHDT and YNNKEL (reference sequence). The CDR3 contains 14 residues. CDR3 in DNA: TGTGCCAGCAGCCGGACAGGGCCCACCGGGGAGCTGTTTTTT. Residues: CASSRTGPTGELFF. The full variable domain, its missing parts supplied by reference TRBV3-1 and TRBJ2-2, is DTAVSQTPKYLVTQMGNDKSIKCEQNLGHDTMYWYKQDSKKFLKIMFSYNNKELIINETVPNRFSPKSPDKAHLNLHINSLELGDSAVYFCASSRTGPTGELFFGEGSRLTVL.

To note about this clonotype: Since a much larger clone is just one base distant, this may be a read error. This chain uses TRBV9 with TRBJ2-7, with 7 nucleotides matching TRBD1. The CDR3 loop spans 15 amino acids. With 0 bases clipped from V and 3 bases from J, the junction kept 6 bases outside the gene matches. CDR1 SGDLS and CDR2 YYNGEE come from the germline V gene. CDR3 region: CASSVEGQVLYEQYF. For the CDR3, the DNA is TGTGCCAGCAGCGTAGAAGGACAGGTGCTCTACGAGCAGTACTTC.

This clonotype was seen at least ten times. The CDR3 DNA reads TGCAGCGTTCTGGCCCTCCGGGACAGGGGGACCTATGGCTACACCTTC. It translates to CSVLALRDRGTYGYTF. The chain links TRBV29-1 to TRBJ1-2, with 11 bases identical to TRBD1. Germline V gene lookup returns CDR1 SQVTM and CDR2 ANQGSEA. V trimming: 5 bases; J trimming: 4 bases; junction bases outside the gene matches: 12. The CDR3 sequence is 16 residues long.

This clonotype was seen repeatedly, ten times or more. This sequence joins TRBV5-1 and TRBJ2-5, with D perhaps matching TRBD1 (7 bases). This CDR3 region has 14 residues. Trimming cost V 0 bases and J 2 bases, with 8 bases left between them. CDR1 and CDR2 from the germline V gene are SGHRS and YFSETQ. CDR3: CASSLAGGQETQYF. Here the CDR3 DNA reads TGCGCCAGCAGCTTGGCAGGGGGGCAAGAGACCCAGTACTTC.

For this clonotype: A much larger clone differs by one base, so this may be a read error. The chain couples TRBV10-2 to TRBJ2-5; D assignment may be TRBD1 or TRBD2 (5 bases each). Per the germline V gene, CDR1 is WSHSY and CDR2 is SAAADI. This CDR3 is 15 amino acids long. CDR3 in amino acids: CAGSARRGVGETQYF. In DNA form, the CDR3 reads TGCGCCGGCAGTGCCCGCCGAGGGGTTGGAGAGACCCAGTACTTC.

About this clonotype itself: A clone one base away is much larger, so this may be a read error. The chain employs TRBV28 and TRBJ1-2, with D unclear. Germline CDR1 is MDHEN and CDR2 is SYDVKM. V lost 8 bases to trimming and J lost 7 bases, with 11 bases between them. There are 11 residues in the CDR3. Written as DNA, the CDR3 is TGTGCCAGCGGTTCCCTGGGTGGCTACACCTTC. Its protein is CASGSLGGYTF.

This clonotype was detected ten times or more. The chain joins TRBV4-1 to TRBJ2-3; D possibly matches TRBD1 or TRBD2 (5 bases each). The CDR3 contains 17 residues. V lost 0 bases to trimming and J lost 0 bases, with 13 bases between them. The germline CDR1 and CDR2 sequences are MGHRA and YSYEKL. CDR3 coding DNA: TGCGCCAGCAGCCAAGACGGGGCTCCTCGGAGCACAGATACGCAGTATTTT. Amino acid sequence: CASSQDGAPRSTDTQYF.